This TCR beta chain was retrieved from a study of T cells after yellow fever vaccination. TCRdb called the 5' RACE reads again in MiXCR, with one record for every CDR3 protein. Of some 250,000 distinct CDR3 sequences listed, roughly 4% were seen once; the top ten hold under 20%. Trimming removed 3 bases at V and 8 bases at J, with 10 bases between. The CDR3 is made up of 12 amino acids. CDR1 and CDR2 (germline): SGHTA, FQGNSA. This clonotype was detected ten times or more. The sequence came from a man aged 18 to 29 who received the YFV17D yellow fever vaccine. This rearrangement joins TRBV7-2 to TRBJ1-2; D is undetermined. The source material was PBMCs, sampled 15 days after the yellow fever booster vaccination. The chain's CDR3 is CASSFDRKGYTF. CDR3 DNA sequence: TGTGCCAGCAGCTTTGACCGAAAGGGCTACACCTTC.